This TCR beta chain was profiled in a study of blood T cells in healthy people across ages. Through a sample-barcoded 5' primer and a J-beta primer mix, a second PCR was run for roughly 6 to 12 cycles. TCRdb used MiXCR to reprocess the 5' RACE reads, holding one entry per CDR3 protein. This table has about 780,000 distinct CDR3 sequences, around 45% appearing once. The table lists this clonotype with a few counts. Its antigen is as yet unknown. Germline loops: CDR1 SGHTA, CDR2 FQGTGA. The CDR3 covers 15 residues. V lost 5 bases, J lost 8 bases, and 5 bases stayed unmatched. Study findings and constraints: Roughly linear declines in TCR beta diversity per million T cells occurred with age.

Sequencing used blood. The origin of this receptor is a man older than 75 in good health. The V and J genes are TRBV7-3 and TRBJ2-2; 13 bases agree with TRBD2. This CDR3 is CASSPVGLAGGELFF. DNA of the CDR3: TGTGCCAGCAGCCCGGTGGGACTAGCGGGAGGGGAGCTGTTTTTT.